This T cell receptor beta chain was found in a study of CD8+CD57+ T cells in acquired aplastic anemia. Genomic DNA, the template, was used for profiling of the TCR beta VDJ and CDR3. MiXCR, applied by TCRdb to the reads, yields one record per CDR3 protein. The data hold around 400,000 distinct CDR3 sequences, with around 68% observed a single time. This clonotype was detected many times. The sample taken for sequencing was sorted CD4+, CD8+, or CD8+CD57+ T cells (not recorded which) from PBMCs. This TCR was sampled from a human donor in good health, serving as a control.

The CDR3 DNA follows: TGCAGTGCCACTGGGAGTGGTTACTACGAGCAGTACTTC. Translated: CSATGSGYYEQYF. The V gene is TRBV20-1, the J gene TRBJ2-7, with D perhaps matching TRBD2 (5 bases). The germline V gene encodes CDR1 DFQATT and CDR2 SNEGSKA (reference sequence). The V end was cut by 6 bases, the J end by 3 bases, with 15 bases between. The CDR3 totals 13 residues.